This T cell receptor beta chain appears in the sequencing data of a study of tissue T cells after allogeneic stem cell transplantation. Study-wide results and caveats: The patient cohort was small and clinically heterogeneous, with limited sampling depth. In patients and mice, blood and spleen missed much of tissue repertoire.

Sequencing of TCRbeta CDR3 at survey depth gave sequences and template counts. Sequencing was performed with immunoSEQ multiplex PCR; in TCRdb, only in-frame clones are kept and a portion is missing. The sample comprises fewer than 30,000 clones, roughly 80% of which are singletons, and less than 10% rests with the top ten. Trimming shortened V by 0 bases and J by 3 bases, and 11 bases separated the two germline ends. The length of the CDR3 is 15 residues. In germline, CDR1 is LGHDT, CDR2 YNNKEL (reference sequence). About this clone itself: Its antigen is currently unknown.

Autopsy tissues spanned esophagus to rectum, liver, skin, and lymphoid organs including spleen. The TCR originated in a female donor older than 55 with lung cancer. The rearrangement links TRBV3-1 (or the pseudogene TRBV3-2) to TRBJ1-1; no clear D. Specimen: tissue from the ileum, collected at autopsy. Written as DNA, the CDR3 is TGTGCCAGCAGCCAAGATGGGAGGGAGGACACTGAAGCTTTCTTT. Translated: CASSQDGREDTEAFF.